This T cell receptor beta chain was found in a study of blood T cell repertoires in COVID-19. V shed 4 bases, J shed 3 bases, and the junction held 10 bases outside the gene matches. Germline V gives CDR1 KGHDR, CDR2 SFDVKD. This CDR3 is built from 17 residues. Only in-frame clones appear in the TCRdb table, and some are missing; sequencing was by immunoSEQ multiplex PCR. Among approximately 240,000 clones listed, approximately 90% were seen once. This chain joins TRBV24-1 and TRBJ2-2; 7 positions match TRBD2. This TCR was recovered from a woman aged 18-29 years who had recovered from COVID-19. The specimen sequenced was PBMCs or T cells enriched from blood (not recorded which). CDR3 region: CATSDPTPGGYTGELFF. For the CDR3, the DNA is TGTGCCACCAGTGACCCGACGCCGGGGGGTTACACCGGGGAGCTGTTTTTT.